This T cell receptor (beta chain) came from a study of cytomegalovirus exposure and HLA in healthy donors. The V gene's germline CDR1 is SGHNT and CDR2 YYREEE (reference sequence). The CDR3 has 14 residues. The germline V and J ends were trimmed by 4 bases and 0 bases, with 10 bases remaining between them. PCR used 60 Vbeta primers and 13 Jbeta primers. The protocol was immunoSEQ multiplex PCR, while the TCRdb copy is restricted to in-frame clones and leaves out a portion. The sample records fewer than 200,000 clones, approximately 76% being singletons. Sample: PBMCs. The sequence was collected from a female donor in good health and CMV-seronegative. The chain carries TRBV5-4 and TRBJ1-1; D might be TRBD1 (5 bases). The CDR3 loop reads CASSLRDLNTEAFF. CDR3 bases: TGTGCCAGCAGCCTCAGGGACTTGAACACTGAAGCTTTCTTT.